This entry lists 10 T cell receptor beta chains sequenced from one sample in a study of breast tumors, draining lymph nodes, adjacent tissues. TCRdb analysed the multiplex PCR reads with MiXCR anew, one entry per CDR3 protein. The table includes some 170,000 distinct CDR3 sequences, about 34% detected once. Samples came from axillary lymph nodes draining the breast cancer. The source material was axillary lymph node tissue. Receptor source: a female donor with breast cancer. Some clones in this sample may be carry-over from other donors' samples.

This clonotype was recorded many times. This chain uses TRBV5-1 with TRBJ2-1, with 7 nucleotides matching TRBD2. The CDR3 consists of 15 residues. V trimming: 0 bases; J trimming: 8 bases; junction bases outside the gene matches: 8. Germline CDR1 and CDR2: SGHRS and YFSETQ. The CDR3 protein is CASSLGASGVDEQFF. The CDR3 coding sequence is TGCGCCAGCAGCTTGGGGGCTAGCGGCGTCGATGAGCAGTTCTTC.

The sample holds many counts of this clonotype. The chain couples TRBV6-6 to TRBJ1-2, with D possibly matching TRBD1 (6 bases). Germline V gene lookup returns CDR1 MNHNY and CDR2 SVGAGI (reference sequence). V was clipped by 8 bases and J by 5 bases, with 21 bases between them. This CDR3 has 15 residues. For the CDR3, the DNA is TGTGCCAGCCTGGGGGGAGGGGGGGCAGAGTATGGCTACACCTTC. Residues: CASLGGGGAEYGYTF.

The sample holds many counts of this clonotype. J is TRBJ1-2 and V is TRBV5-6, with D hard to call. Germline assignment: CDR1 SGHDT and CDR2 YYEEEE. The CDR3 is 13 amino acids. V was trimmed by 4 bases and J by 7 bases, leaving 14 bases between them. CDR3: CASSQRADGGYTF. The CDR3 DNA sequence: TGTGCCAGCAGCCAACGGGCTGACGGTGGCTACACCTTC.

This clonotype was counted many times. The CDR3: CASSKGVGPRDEQYF. CDR3 nucleotides: TGTGCCAGTAGCAAAGGAGTAGGGCCAAGGGACGAGCAGTACTTC. V gene TRBV19 combines with J gene TRBJ2-7; D is uncertain. The CDR3 covers 15 residues. Germline V gene lookup returns CDR1 LNHDA and CDR2 SQIVND (reference sequence). Trimming stripped 6 bases from V and 5 bases from J, with 20 bases between.

Concerning this clonotype itself: A read error may produce the germline difference seen at one junction end. The chain joins TRBV19 to TRBJ1-4; D ambiguous. The CDR3 contains 15 residues. The germline gives CDR1 LNHDA, CDR2 SQIVND (reference sequence). Here the CDR3 reads CVSSIGRATNEKLFF. Written as DNA, the CDR3 is TGTGTCAGTAGTATCGGGAGAGCAACTAATGAAAAACTGTTTTTC.

Concerning this clonotype: No conserved phenylalanine or tryptophan is present at the end of the CDR3, so a read error is the likely explanation. No DNA is shown, since the ends of the CDR3 on it are uncertain; the CDR3 is the one TCRdb lists. This chain links TRBV20-1 with TRBJ1-4; the listed D gene, TRBD1, was not tested against the DNA. Ends included, the CDR3 has 10 residues. Germline lookup yields CDR1 DFQATT and CDR2 SNEGSKA (reference sequence). The CDR3 loop is CSARARQGNY.

Comment on this clonotype: One end of the junction is discordant with germline, which a read error may explain. The chain couples TRBV19 to TRBJ2-4, with 8 nucleotides matching TRBD1. Germline CDR1 is LNHDA and CDR2 is SQIVND (reference sequence). This CDR3 region has 17 residues. The CDR3 DNA follows: TGTGCCAGTAGTCCTCGACAGGGGTCAGGGGCCAAAAACATTCAGTCCTTC. It encodes CASSPRQGSGAKNIQSF.

This clonotype came up a few times. One base away lies a much larger clone, so this may be a sequencing read error. V usage is TRBV20-1 and J usage is TRBJ2-7; D gene unclear. Germline V gene lookup returns CDR1 DFQATT and CDR2 SNEGSKA (reference sequence). This CDR3 contains 12 residues. The CDR3 bases are TGCAGTGCTAGACTCGGCGGCTACGAGCCGTACTTC. Its protein is CSARLGGYEPYF.

The chain employs TRBV6-1 and TRBJ2-2; D is unclear. The CDR3 is 12 residues long. In germline, CDR1 is MNHNS, CDR2 SASEGT. V gave up 5 bases and J gave up 6 bases, with 7 bases separating them. CDR3 bases: TGTGCCAGCAGTTGCTTGCCCGGGGAGCTGTTTTTT. Translating it yields CASSCLPGELFF.

This clonotype was counted at least ten times. This chain joins TRBV6-5 and TRBJ2-1; D gene uncertain. Deletions cut 6 bases from V and 5 bases from J, with 14 bases between. The length of the CDR3 is 14 residues. Germline V CDR1 and CDR2: MNHEY, SVGAGI. CDR3 sequence reads: CASSHQTANNEQFF. CDR3 coding DNA: TGTGCCAGCAGCCACCAGACTGCTAACAATGAGCAGTTCTTC.